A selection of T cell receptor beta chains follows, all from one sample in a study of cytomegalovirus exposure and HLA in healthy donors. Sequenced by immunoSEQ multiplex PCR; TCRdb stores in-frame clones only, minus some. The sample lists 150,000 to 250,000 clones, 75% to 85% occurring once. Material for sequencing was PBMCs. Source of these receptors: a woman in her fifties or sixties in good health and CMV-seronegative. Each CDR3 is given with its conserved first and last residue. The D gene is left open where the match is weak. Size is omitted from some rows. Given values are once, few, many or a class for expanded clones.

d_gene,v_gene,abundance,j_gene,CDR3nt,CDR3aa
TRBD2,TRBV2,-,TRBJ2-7,TGTGCCAGCAGTAGCGGGAGAGCCTACGAGCAGTACTTC,CASSSGRAYEQYF
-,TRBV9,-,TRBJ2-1,TGTGCCAGCAGCGTATTCGGACAGAGTAACAATGAGCAGTTCTTC,CASSVFGQSNNEQFF
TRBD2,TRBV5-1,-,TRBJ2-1,TGCGCCAGCAGCTGGACTAGCGGGAGGGCAGGTGAGCAGTTCTTC,CASSWTSGRAGEQFF
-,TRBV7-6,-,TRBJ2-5,TGTGCCAGCAGCGTCCGACATCACCAAGAGACCCAGTACTTC,CASSVRHHQETQYF
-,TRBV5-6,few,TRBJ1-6,TGTGCCAGCAGCCTGCGGGCAAGCTCCTATAATTCACCCCTCCACTTT,CASSLRASSYNSPLHF
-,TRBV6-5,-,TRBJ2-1,TGTGCCAGCAGTTTATCTCTGCGGCGATCCTACAATGAGCAGTTCTTC,CASSLSLRRSYNEQFF
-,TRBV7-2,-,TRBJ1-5,TGTGCCAGCAGCCCGGAGGCAAATCAGCCCCAGCATTTT,CASSPEANQPQHF
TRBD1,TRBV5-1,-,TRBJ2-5,TGCGCCAGCAGCTTATCAGGGACAGGGGGCCAAGAGACCCAGTACTTC,CASSLSGTGGQETQYF
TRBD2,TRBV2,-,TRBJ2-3,TGTGCCAGCAGTTTTGCTAGCGGCTCCACAGATACGCAGTATTTT,CASSFASGSTDTQYF
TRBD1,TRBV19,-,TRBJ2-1,TGTGCCAGTAGACAGGGGGCGACGGTCAATGAGCAGTTCTTC,CASRQGATVNEQFF
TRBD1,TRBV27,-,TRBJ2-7,TGTGCCAGCAGTTTCGGACAGGGATTCGAGCAGTACTTC,CASSFGQGFEQYF
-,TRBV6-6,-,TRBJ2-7,TGTGCCAGTAAATTACGGGACTCGGTGCAGTACTTC,CASKLRDSVQYF
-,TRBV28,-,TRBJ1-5,TGTGCCAGCAGACAGGGTTATAGCAATCAGCCCCAGCATTTT,CASRQGYSNQPQHF
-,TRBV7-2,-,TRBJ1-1,TGTGCCAGCAACCCTTGGGGCAGGGACACTGAAGCTTTCTTT,CASNPWGRDTEAFF
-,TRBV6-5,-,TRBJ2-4,TGTGCCAGCAGACCCCGGGACACCCCAAACATTCAGTACTTC,CASRPRDTPNIQYF
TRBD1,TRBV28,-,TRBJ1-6,TGTGCCAGCAACACAAGAGGGACAGGGGTTTCACCCCTCCACTTT,CASNTRGTGVSPLHF
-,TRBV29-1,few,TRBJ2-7,TGCAGCTCCCGGACTGAATACGAGCAGTACTTC,CSSRTEYEQYF
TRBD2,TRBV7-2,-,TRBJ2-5,TGTGCCAGCAGCTTAGCGGGTAGCGGGAGGGAGACCCAGTACTTC,CASSLAGSGRETQYF
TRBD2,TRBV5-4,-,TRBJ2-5,TGTGCCAGCAGCTCCGGGACTAGTCAAGAGACCCAGTACTTC,CASSSGTSQETQYF
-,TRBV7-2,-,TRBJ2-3,TGTGCCAGCAGTGTGGGGGCAGGGGATACGCAGTATTTT,CASSVGAGDTQYF
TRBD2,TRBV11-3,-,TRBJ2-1,TGTGCCAGCAGCGCTAGCGGTGGTGCCTACAATGAGCAGTTCTTC,CASSASGGAYNEQFF
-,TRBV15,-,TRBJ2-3,TGTGCCACCAGCAGAGGCAGGGAATCAGATACGCAGTATTTT,CATSRGRESDTQYF
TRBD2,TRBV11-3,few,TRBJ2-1,TGTGCCAGCAGCGTTAGCGGGAGCTCCTACAATGAGCAGTTCTTC,CASSVSGSSYNEQFF
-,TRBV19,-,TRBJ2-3,TGTGCCAGTACGGAGGTGATATCTAGCACAGATACGCAGTATTTT,CASTEVISSTDTQYF
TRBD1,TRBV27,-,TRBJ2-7,TGTGCCAGCAGTTTTCGACAGGGGGCGCTCTACGAGCAGTACTTC,CASSFRQGALYEQYF
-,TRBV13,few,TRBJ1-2,TGTGCCAGCACCCTTGGACAAGGCCTCTATGGCTACACCTTC,CASTLGQGLYGYTF
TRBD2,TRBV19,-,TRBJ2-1,TGTGCCAGTAGTCCGACTAGCGGGATGGAGAATGAGCAGTTCTTC,CASSPTSGMENEQFF
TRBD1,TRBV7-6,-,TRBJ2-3,TGTGCCAGCAGCGACGGGACAGGGGGTAGAGATACGCAGTATTTT,CASSDGTGGRDTQYF
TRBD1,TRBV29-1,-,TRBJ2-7,TGCAGCGTTGCAGGGGGACAGGGGGCAGCAAGGCAGTACTTC,CSVAGGQGAARQYF
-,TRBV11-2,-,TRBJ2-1,TGTGCCAGCAGCTTAAACCCCGTCAGAGGGAGTGAGCAGTTCTTC,CASSLNPVRGSEQFF
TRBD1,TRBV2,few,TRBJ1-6,TGTGCCAGCAGTGAATTAGACAGGGGTTCACCCCTCCACTTT,CASSELDRGSPLHF
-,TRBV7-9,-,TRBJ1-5,TGTGCCAGCAGCTCCGTCGGACAGCCCGATCAGCCCCAGCATTTT,CASSSVGQPDQPQHF
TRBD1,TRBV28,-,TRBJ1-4,TGTGCCAGCAGTTTAGGGACAGGGCCTGCAACTAATGAAAAACTGTTTTTT,CASSLGTGPATNEKLFF